The T cell receptor beta chain under discussion was sequenced for a study of Ad26.COV2.S vaccination and SARS-CoV-2 variants. The V end lost 8 bases, the J end lost 4 bases, and 18 bases lay between the germline ends. Per the germline V gene, CDR1 is SGHVS and CDR2 is FQNEAQ. The CDR3 has 15 amino acids. The sample's treatment: about 20 received Ad26.COV2.S at low or high dose, single or two shots; a few received placebo; per-sample allocation not given. Day 63 after the first vaccine or placebo injection was the time point for sampling. Generated by immunoSEQ multiplex PCR, the TCRdb table keeps only in-frame clones and is missing some. The sample lists approximately 460,000 clones, approximately 90% occurring once.

This chain joins TRBV7-8 and TRBJ2-1; D is perhaps TRBD1 (5 bases). The sequenced sample was peripheral blood, obtained in a trial of Ad26.COV2.S vaccine versus placebo. This receptor was taken from a person aged 18-60 years who received the Ad26.COV2.S COVID-19 vaccine or a placebo. This chain's CDR3 is CASAFLTGKYNEQFF. CDR3 bases: TGTGCCAGCGCCTTTTTAACAGGAAAATACAATGAGCAGTTCTTC. Combining the CDR3 with reference TRBV7-8 and TRBJ2-1 gives the whole variable domain GAGVSQSPRYKVAKRGQDVALRCDPISGHVSLFWYQQALGQGPEFLTYFQNEAQLDKSGLPSDRFFAERPEGSVSTLKIQRTQQEDSAVYLCASAFLTGKYNEQFFGPGTRLTVL.